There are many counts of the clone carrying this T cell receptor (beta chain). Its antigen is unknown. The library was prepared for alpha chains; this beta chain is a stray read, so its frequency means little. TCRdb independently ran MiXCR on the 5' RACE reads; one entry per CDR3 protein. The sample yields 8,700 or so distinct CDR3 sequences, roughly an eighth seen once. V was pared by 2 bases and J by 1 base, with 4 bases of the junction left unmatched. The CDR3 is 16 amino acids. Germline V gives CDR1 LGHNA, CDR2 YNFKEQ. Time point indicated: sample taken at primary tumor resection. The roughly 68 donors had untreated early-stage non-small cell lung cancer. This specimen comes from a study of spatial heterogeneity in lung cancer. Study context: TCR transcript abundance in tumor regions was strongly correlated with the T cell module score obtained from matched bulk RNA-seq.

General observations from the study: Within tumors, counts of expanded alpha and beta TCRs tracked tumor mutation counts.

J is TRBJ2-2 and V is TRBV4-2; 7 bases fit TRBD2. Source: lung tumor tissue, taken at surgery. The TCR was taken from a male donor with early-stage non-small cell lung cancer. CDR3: CASSQSLAQNTGELFF. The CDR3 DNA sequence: TGTGCCAGCAGCCAATCACTAGCGCAGAACACCGGGGAGCTGTTTTTT.